These T cell receptor beta chains were read from a single sample in a study of shared clonotypes between healthy human individuals. Generated by immunoSEQ multiplex PCR, the TCRdb table keeps only in-frame clones and is missing some. The table shows some 1,600,000 clones, with approximately 98% occurring only once. Specimen: naive CD4+ T cells sorted from blood. The receptors come from a man younger than 45 in good health. CDR3s include the opening cysteine and the closing phenylalanine or tryptophan. Each record gives: D gene, J gene, V gene, CDR3 protein. A D gene is named only where the DNA matches it firmly.

. | TRBJ2-7 | TRBV27 | CASRPPGSRHEQYF
. | TRBJ1-1 | TRBV7-3 | CASSPRKDTEAFF
TRBD2 | TRBJ2-1 | TRBV9 | CASSVVPLAGVLNEQFF
. | TRBJ1-3 | TRBV7-9 | CASSNGNTIYF
TRBD2 | TRBJ2-1 | TRBV11-3 | CASSAGTSSYNEQFF
. | TRBJ2-5 | TRBV5-4 | CASSPGPVLETQYF
. | TRBJ2-5 | TRBV5-5 | CASSPGVSETQYF
TRBD1 | TRBJ1-2 | TRBV28 | CASSWDRHYGYTF
. | TRBJ2-3 | TRBV9 | CASSVAPPDTQYF
. | TRBJ1-5 | TRBV15 | CATSRDRGTNQPQHF
. | TRBJ1-5 | TRBV2 | CASLKELNQPQHF
. | TRBJ1-1 | TRBV7-2 | CASSLTAPHTEAFF
. | TRBJ1-2 | TRBV21-1 | CASSNGLVLRTSYGYTF
. | TRBJ1-1 | TRBV15 | CATSRDWHSGNTEAFF
. | TRBJ2-3 | TRBV21-1 | CASSRSGTSTDTQYF
. | TRBJ2-2 | TRBV5-5 | CASSGPPGDTGELFF
. | TRBJ2-2 | TRBV5-1 | CASSGTRDTGELFF
TRBD2 | TRBJ2-7 | TRBV5-1 | CASSNPTSGPPYEQYF
. | TRBJ2-2 | TRBV7-6 | CASSSLYTGELFF
. | TRBJ2-2 | TRBV12-5 | CASADSNTGELFF
. | TRBJ2-6 | TRBV5-1 | CASTSGANVLTF
. | TRBJ2-6 | TRBV10-3 | CAISESETLFSGANVLTF
. | TRBJ1-5 | TRBV6-1 | CASTASLGYQPQHF
TRBD1 | TRBJ1-2 | TRBV4-1 | CASSHPMTGTGYGYTF
. | TRBJ1-5 | TRBV9 | CASSEGPYQPQHF
TRBD1 | TRBJ2-7 | TRBV6-4 | CASRATIGQGIGVREQYF
. | TRBJ1-5 | TRBV7-2 | CASSLNGAQPQHF
. | TRBJ1-5 | TRBV19 | CASNPWEGRGAQPQHF
. | TRBJ1-5 | TRBV28 | CASSLVGGNQPQHF
. | TRBJ2-7 | TRBV29-1 | CSVERGYEQYF
. | TRBJ2-2 | TRBV28 | CASSYRWGKGQNTGELFF